Presented here are 9 T cell receptor beta chains from one specimen sequenced in a study of blood T cell repertoires in COVID-19. The assay was immunoSEQ multiplex PCR, and TCRdb's table has in-frame clones only and misses some. Among about 180,000 clones listed, over 75% were seen once. Sequenced sample: peripheral blood. These receptors originate from a man in his 70s with active or convalescent COVID-19.

This CDR3 reads CASSPISVNEQYF. CDR3 in DNA: TGTGCCAGCAGCCCTATCAGCGTCAACGAGCAGTACTTC. This chain connects TRBV7-7 to TRBJ2-7; D call uncertain. Germline CDR1 reads SSHAT; CDR2 reads FNYEAQ (reference sequence). Trimming shortened V by 5 bases and J by 5 bases, and 13 bases separated the two germline ends. The CDR3 length is 13 residues.

The chain employs TRBV5-1 and TRBJ2-7; no firm D call. The CDR3 spans 14 residues. Trimming cost V 7 bases and J 3 bases, with 17 bases left between them. Germline CDR1 and CDR2: SGHRS and YFSETQ. The CDR3 spells CASATESLVYEQYF. In DNA form, the CDR3 reads TGCGCCAGCGCTACAGAGTCCCTTGTCTACGAGCAGTACTTC.

J is TRBJ1-1 and V is TRBV19, with D unclear. V lost 4 bases to trimming and J lost 5 bases, with 14 bases between them. Germline lookup yields CDR1 LNHDA and CDR2 SQIVND (reference sequence). The CDR3 length is 14 residues. The CDR3 reads CASSKRTLGTEAFF. DNA of the CDR3: TGTGCCAGTAGTAAGCGCACCCTCGGGACTGAAGCTTTCTTT.

This clone has only one observation. The chain is built from TRBV9 and TRBJ2-2; the D gene is possibly TRBD2 (7 bases). Germline lookup yields CDR1 SGDLS and CDR2 YYNGEE. The germline V and J ends were trimmed by 2 bases and 6 bases, with 14 bases remaining between them. CDR3 length: 15 amino acids. The CDR3 region has the DNA TGTGCCAGCAGCGTCCAGGGGAGGGTATCCGGGGAGCTGTTTTTT. This gives the protein CASSVQGRVSGELFF.

V gene TRBV27 combines with J gene TRBJ2-3; possible D gene TRBD2, 6 bases. V lost 6 bases, J lost 3 bases, and 19 bases lay in between. Per germline, CDR1 MNHEY and CDR2 SMNVEV (reference sequence). The CDR3 covers 16 residues. The CDR3 DNA is TGTGCCAGCAGCTTGCGGGGAGGAGTGATGACAGATACGCAGTATTTT. Protein sequence: CASSLRGGVMTDTQYF.

Written as DNA, the CDR3 is TGTGCCAGTAGTATAGACGGGGACAGTTACACAGATACGCAGTATTTT. As protein: CASSIDGDSYTDTQYF. The chain is built from TRBV19 and TRBJ2-3; 7 positions agree with TRBD1. The trim removed 0 bases at V and 2 bases at J, leaving 5 bases unmatched. Germline V gene data show CDR1 as LNHDA and CDR2 as SQIVND (reference sequence). The CDR3 totals 16 residues. The entire variable domain, with the rest obtained from reference TRBV19 and TRBJ2-3, is as follows: DGGITQSPKYLFRKEGQNVTLSCEQNLNHDAMYWYRQDPGQGLRLIYYSQIVNDFQKGDIAEGYSVSREKKESFPLTVTSAQKNPTAFYLCASSIDGDSYTDTQYFGPGTRLTVL.

This clone has a handful of counts. The V and J genes are TRBV4-3 and TRBJ1-2; D not resolved. CDR1 is LGHNA and CDR2 is YSLEER in the germline V gene. This CDR3 has 15 amino acids. Trimming stripped 0 bases from V and 7 bases from J, with 15 bases between. DNA of the CDR3: TGCGCCAGCAGCCAAGAAATAAACGGGTTTGGTGGCTACACCTTC. Protein sequence: CASSQEINGFGGYTF.

This clone was seen once. The chain has TRBV3-1 (or the pseudogene TRBV3-2) and TRBJ2-2; weak D call: TRBD1 (6 bases). The CDR3 totals 18 residues. CDR1 and CDR2 (germline): LGHDT, YNNKEL (reference sequence). Between the trimmed V and J ends, which lost 1 base and 4 bases, there was a span of 19 bases. For the CDR3, the DNA is TGTGCCAGCAGCCAAGTTTCTGGATGGGGACAACGCACCGGGGAGCTGTTTTTT. It yields the protein CASSQVSGWGQRTGELFF.

V and J are TRBV5-6 and TRBJ1-5; D unclear. The CDR3 has 12 amino acids. The V gene's germline CDR1 is SGHDT and CDR2 YYEEEE. Trimming removed 5 bases at V and 4 bases at J, with 7 bases between. CDR3 DNA: TGTGCCAGCAGTCGAGTTAATCAGCCCCAGCATTTT. This gives the protein CASSRVNQPQHF.